A selection of T cell receptor beta chains follows, all from one sample in a study of sequential checkpoint blockade in melanoma. Sequencing was performed with immunoSEQ multiplex PCR; in TCRdb, only in-frame clones are kept and a portion is missing. The repertoire holds 37,000 or so clones, roughly 32% seen once, with 1.6% in the top ten. Material: tumor tissue (inferred from file names), obtained from a patient given nivolumab and ipilimumab in sequence. The receptor set was obtained from a human donor with melanoma. CDR3s include the opening cysteine and the closing phenylalanine or tryptophan. A D gene is named only where the DNA matches it firmly. Size tells how often a clone was seen (once, few, many) or the class of an expanded clone, and some rows leave it out.

D: TRBD2; V: TRBV5-1; J: TRBJ2-1; size: .; DNA: TGCGCCAGCAGCTTGGAACGGACTAGCGGGGGGACTTACAATGAGCAGTTCTTC; CDR3: CASSLERTSGGTYNEQFF
D: .; V: TRBV10-2; J: TRBJ1-1; size: .; DNA: TGCGCCAGCAGTCCCCGGCCGGGGGCTGCTGAAGCTTTCTTT; CDR3: CASSPRPGAAEAFF
D: .; V: TRBV18; J: TRBJ2-5; size: .; DNA: TGTGCCAGCACCTTGAGTCAAGAGACCCAGTACTTC; CDR3: CASTLSQETQYF
D: .; V: TRBV6-8; J: TRBJ1-6; size: .; DNA: TGTGCCAGCAGTTATGACGGGGGCGGCTATAATTCACCCCTCCACTTT; CDR3: CASSYDGGGYNSPLHF
D: .; V: TRBV19; J: TRBJ2-7; size: .; DNA: TGTGCCAGTAGTGCCCAAGGGACATCGGCTTACGAGCAGTACTTC; CDR3: CASSAQGTSAYEQYF
D: TRBD1; V: TRBV4-1; J: TRBJ1-2; size: .; DNA: TGCGCCAGCAGCCAAGTGGGGGGACAGAACGTCTATGGCTACACCTTC; CDR3: CASSQVGGQNVYGYTF
D: .; V: TRBV25-1; J: TRBJ2-7; size: once; DNA: TGTGCCAGCAGCTCTACAGAGACATCTCCCTACGAGCAGTACTTC; CDR3: CASSSTETSPYEQYF
D: TRBD1; V: TRBV19; J: TRBJ1-1; size: .; DNA: TGTGCCAGTAGTATGGGCAGGGGGCGTGCAGCTTTCTTT; CDR3: CASSMGRGRAAFF
D: .; V: TRBV6-8; J: TRBJ1-6; size: few; DNA: TGTGCCAGCAGTTACTCGAATTCGGGCAGGGGTGGATCACCCCTCCACTTT; CDR3: CASSYSNSGRGGSPLHF
D: .; V: TRBV7-6; J: TRBJ1-2; size: few; DNA: TGTGCCAGCAGCTTAAGAGGCGGTGACAACTATGGCTACACCTTC; CDR3: CASSLRGGDNYGYTF
D: .; V: TRBV11-3; J: TRBJ2-4; size: .; DNA: TGTGCCAGCAGCTCGGCGGGGACCAAAAACATTCAGTACTTC; CDR3: CASSSAGTKNIQYF
D: .; V: TRBV25-1; J: TRBJ2-3; size: .; DNA: TGTGCCAGCAGTGAGAGGGGGGGGGCCATCGCAGATACGCAGTATTTT; CDR3: CASSERGGAIADTQYF
D: .; V: TRBV18; J: TRBJ2-7; size: .; DNA: TGTGCCAGCGCGCCAGGGAGCTCCTATGGCGAGCAGTACTTC; CDR3: CASAPGSSYGEQYF
D: .; V: TRBV12-2; J: TRBJ2-3; size: many; DNA: TGTGCCAGTTCGTTTAGAGAGCCCACAGATACGCAGTATTTT; CDR3: CASSFREPTDTQYF
D: .; V: TRBV15; J: TRBJ1-2; size: .; DNA: TGTGCCACCAGTCCTCCGGAACAGATGCTCTATGGCTACACCTTC; CDR3: CATSPPEQMLYGYTF
D: .; V: TRBV6-8; J: TRBJ2-1; size: few; DNA: TGTGCCAGCAGCGACTTATCGGACACTCGTTACAATGAGCAGTTCTTC; CDR3: CASSDLSDTRYNEQFF
D: TRBD2; V: TRBV9; J: TRBJ2-3; size: .; DNA: TGTGCCAGCAGCGTGGGGACTAGCGGGGCCTTGGATACGCAGTATTTT; CDR3: CASSVGTSGALDTQYF
D: .; V: TRBV30; J: TRBJ1-4; size: .; DNA: TGTGCCTGGAGTGTACTGGGGACGGCTAATGAAAAACTGTTTTTT; CDR3: CAWSVLGTANEKLFF
D: TRBD1; V: TRBV28; J: TRBJ1-2; size: .; DNA: TGTGCCAGCCGGGACAGCTCTAACTATGGCTACACCTTC; CDR3: CASRDSSNYGYTF
D: .; V: TRBV18; J: TRBJ2-7; size: .; DNA: TGTGCCAGCTCACCAGTGCAGGGGACCTCCTACGAGCAGTACTTC; CDR3: CASSPVQGTSYEQYF
D: .; V: TRBV7-8; J: TRBJ1-1; size: .; DNA: TGTGCCAGCAGCTTAAGCGGATTCTCTGAAGCTTTCTTT; CDR3: CASSLSGFSEAFF
D: .; V: TRBV18; J: TRBJ1-1; size: few; DNA: TGTGCCAGCTCACCAAGTACAGGGACTCTAGCTTTCTTT; CDR3: CASSPSTGTLAFF
D: .; V: TRBV6-8; J: TRBJ2-7; size: .; DNA: TGTGCCAGCAGTTACTCGAGGGGCTACGAGCAGTACTTC; CDR3: CASSYSRGYEQYF
D: .; V: TRBV30; J: TRBJ2-3; size: .; DNA: TGTGCCTGGAGTCAGGGACATGTCGGAGATACGCAGTATTTT; CDR3: CAWSQGHVGDTQYF
D: .; V: TRBV19; J: TRBJ2-1; size: few; DNA: TGTGCCAGTAGTATAAATGATGAGCAGTTCTTC; CDR3: CASSINDEQFF